A single T cell receptor beta chain is shown here with its context. Its antigen is currently unknown. This entry comes from a study of OX40 agonist ivuxolimab in advanced cancers. Study-level information: Having had anti-PD-1, anti-PD-L1 or anti-CTLA-4 therapy before was allowed, and around 39% had some.

Study observations and caveats: Some nonresponders likewise displayed low normalized T-cell clonal expansion.

The CDR3 spans 17 residues. Germline lookup yields CDR1 MGHDK and CDR2 SYGVNS. The germline V and J ends were trimmed by 1 base and 7 bases, with 20 bases remaining between them. TCRdb's copy holds only in-frame clones and misses some; the assay was immunoSEQ multiplex PCR. The sample consists of around 56,000 clones, roughly 86% of them appearing once. The source of this sequence is an adult with an advanced solid tumor such as melanoma, head and neck, liver or kidney cancer. The source material was CD4+ or CD8+ T cells sorted from blood, sampled in a trial of the OX40 agonist ivuxolimab. V is TRBV25-1 and J is TRBJ2-1; the D is unclear. CDR3 nucleotides: TGTGCCAGCAGTGAATCGGAGACATTAACGCTTTGGAATGAGCAGTTCTTC. This encodes CASSESETLTLWNEQFF.